These 9 T cell receptor beta chains came from one sample sequenced in a study of shared T cell receptors in the human thymus. The repertoire was sequenced with immunoSEQ multiplex PCR; TCRdb's copy has only in-frame clones and lacks some. Of about 660,000 clones detected, around 87% appear once; the ten largest clones hold approximately 0.0097%. This same sample was also taken into another study, of human thymus T cells.

The sequenced sample consisted of thymocytes. Source of these receptors: a boy younger than two with a congenital heart defect.

This clone was seen just once. V gene TRBV30 combines with J gene TRBJ2-7, with 10 bases matching TRBD1. Unmatched junction bases numbered 12, after V lost 1 base and J lost 3 bases. CDR1 is GTSNPN and CDR2 is SVGIG in the germline V gene (reference sequence). This CDR3 comprises 17 residues. This chain's CDR3 is CAWSGKSGTGAVYEQYF. The CDR3 DNA is TGTGCCTGGAGTGGCAAGTCCGGGACAGGGGCGGTCTACGAGCAGTACTTC.

The chain is built from TRBV4-3 and TRBJ2-5, with TRBD1 identical over 7 bases. The CDR3 is made up of 16 amino acids. The germline V gene encodes CDR1 LGHNA and CDR2 YSLEER. Losses at the gene ends were 0 bases for V and 3 bases for J; bases not matched to a gene: 7. The CDR3 is CASSQERGQLEETQYF. CDR3 bases: TGCGCCAGCAGCCAAGAACGGGGACAGCTTGAAGAGACCCAGTACTTC.

This chain connects TRBV5-6 to TRBJ2-5, with D possibly being TRBD1 (6 bases). Trimming removed 6 bases from V and 1 base from J, with 28 bases in between. The CDR3 length is 19 residues. Germline assignment: CDR1 SGHDT and CDR2 YYEEEE. CDR3 region: CASIPKVTETGASQETQYF. The CDR3 bases are TGTGCCAGCATCCCGAAAGTCACTGAGACAGGCGCCTCCCAAGAGACCCAGTACTTC.

The gene calls are TRBV2 and TRBJ1-5, with no clear D. Germline loops: CDR1 SNHLY, CDR2 FYNNEI. The CDR3 is 17 amino acids. The V end lost 7 bases, the J end lost 1 base, and 20 bases lay between the germline ends. CDR3 in DNA: TGTGCCAGCATGGGTTCGGAGGGTCTCAGGAGCAATCAGCCCCAGCATTTT. Translating it yields CASMGSEGLRSNQPQHF.

The sample holds a few counts of this clone. Additional DNA sequences in this sample encode the identical CDR3. This chain uses TRBV2 with TRBJ1-6; TRBD1 agrees at 8 bases. Germline V gene lookup returns CDR1 SNHLY and CDR2 FYNNEI. Trimming at V came to 1 base and at J to 7 bases, leaving 18 bases not matched to a gene. The CDR3 is 20 residues long. The CDR3 is CASSEGVGQGRKTPNSPLHF. The DNA of the CDR3 is TGTGCCAGCAGTGAAGGTGTCGGACAGGGTAGAAAGACACCAAATTCACCCCTCCACTTT.

The J gene is TRBJ2-7, the V gene TRBV13; 9 nucleotides match TRBD1. V shed 5 bases, J shed 5 bases, and the junction held 4 bases outside the gene matches. The germline CDR1 and CDR2 sequences are PRHDT and FYEKMQ (reference sequence). This CDR3 is 13 amino acids long. CDR3 sequence reads: CASSRGQGNEQYF. CDR3 nucleotide sequence: TGTGCCAGCAGCCGGGGACAGGGAAACGAGCAGTACTTC. Filled out from reference TRBV13 and TRBJ2-7, the complete variable domain reads AAGVIQSPRHLIKEKRETATLKCYPIPRHDTVYWYQQGPGQDPQFLISFYEKMQSDKGSIPDRFSAQQFSDYHSELNMSSLELGDSALYFCASSRGQGNEQYFGPGTRLTVT.

V gene TRBV6-6 combines with J gene TRBJ1-2; D is uncertain. Germline CDR1 and CDR2: MNHNY and SVGAGI (reference sequence). V was pared by 3 bases and J by 4 bases, with 15 bases between. The CDR3 extends over 15 amino acids. CDR3 sequence reads: CASSYWETEFYGYTF. CDR3 bases: TGTGCCAGCAGTTATTGGGAGACGGAGTTCTATGGCTACACCTTC.

This chain connects TRBV10-3 to TRBJ2-1, with 9 bases matching TRBD1. Per germline, CDR1 ENHRY and CDR2 SYGVKD. Trimming removed 3 bases from V and 8 bases from J; junction bases left unmatched: 14. The CDR3 totals 17 residues. CDR3 protein: CAISDVGDRAMGDEQFF. The DNA of the CDR3 is TGTGCCATCAGTGATGTTGGGGACAGGGCAATGGGAGATGAGCAGTTCTTC.

The chain couples TRBV19 to TRBJ1-1; D unclear. Per germline, CDR1 LNHDA and CDR2 SQIVND (reference sequence). The V and J ends lost 5 bases and 0 bases respectively, with 10 bases between them. This CDR3 is built from 14 residues. As DNA, the CDR3 is TGTGCCAGTAGTCATCCGAGCGTGAACACTGAAGCTTTCTTT. Translation: CASSHPSVNTEAFF.